This paragraph covers one T cell receptor (beta chain) sequence. The germline CDR1 and CDR2 sequences are SEHNR and FQNEAQ (reference sequence). There are 16 residues in the CDR3. V dropped 4 bases and J dropped 5; count of bases not matched to a gene: 10. The data stem from a study of blood T cell repertoires in COVID-19. Study background: PBMCs, B-cell-depleted T cells, or T cells were the source of the cDNA or gDNA that made up the material.

In the original processing: Estimates of nucleated cell counts were drawn from the amplification of reference gene primers. Assay: immunoSEQ multiplex PCR; the TCRdb copy retains only in-frame clones and omits some. V and J calls and clone size follow that table, whereas D and trimming were derived from the DNA. This table has about 150,000 clones, 85% to 90% appearing once. Those enrolled, adults aged 18 to 89 years, came from fewer than 25 US areas. Self-reported history from a screening survey and questionnaire set each donor's cohort. The sequencing input was PBMCs or T cells enriched from blood (not recorded which). The J gene is TRBJ1-4, the V gene TRBV7-9; 7 nucleotides match TRBD1. The receptor comes from a woman in her 30s with acute COVID-19. The CDR3 loop reads CASSSRGDSTNEKLFF. The CDR3 DNA reads as TGTGCCAGCAGCTCCAGAGGGGACAGCACGAATGAAAAACTGTTTTTT.